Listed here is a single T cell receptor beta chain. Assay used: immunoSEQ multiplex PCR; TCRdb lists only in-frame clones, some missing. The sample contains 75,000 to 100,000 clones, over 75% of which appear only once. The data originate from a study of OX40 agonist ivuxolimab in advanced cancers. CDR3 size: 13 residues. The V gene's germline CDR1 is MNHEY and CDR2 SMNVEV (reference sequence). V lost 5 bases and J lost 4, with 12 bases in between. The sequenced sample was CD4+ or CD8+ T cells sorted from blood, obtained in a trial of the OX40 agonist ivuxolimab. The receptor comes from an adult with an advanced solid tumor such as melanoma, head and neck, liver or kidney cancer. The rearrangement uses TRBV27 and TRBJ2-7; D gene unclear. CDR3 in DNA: TGTGCCAGCAGTCCCCCATTGTTGTACGAGCAGTACTTC. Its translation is CASSPPLLYEQYF.